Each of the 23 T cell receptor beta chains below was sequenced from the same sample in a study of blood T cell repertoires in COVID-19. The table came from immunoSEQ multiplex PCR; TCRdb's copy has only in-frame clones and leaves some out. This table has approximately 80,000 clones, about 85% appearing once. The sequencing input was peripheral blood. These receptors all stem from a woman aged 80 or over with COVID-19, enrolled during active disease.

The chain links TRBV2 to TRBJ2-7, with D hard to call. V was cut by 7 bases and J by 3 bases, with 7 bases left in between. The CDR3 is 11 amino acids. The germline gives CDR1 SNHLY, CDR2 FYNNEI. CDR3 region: CASKRYYEQYF. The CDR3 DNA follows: TGTGCCAGCAAGCGCTACTACGAGCAGTACTTC. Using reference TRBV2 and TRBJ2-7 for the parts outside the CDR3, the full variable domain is EPEVTQTPSHQVTQMGQEVILRCVPISNHLYFYWYRQILGQKVEFLVSFYNNEISEKSEIFDDQFSVERPDGSNFTLKIRSTKLEDSAMYFCASKRYYEQYFGPGTRLTVT.

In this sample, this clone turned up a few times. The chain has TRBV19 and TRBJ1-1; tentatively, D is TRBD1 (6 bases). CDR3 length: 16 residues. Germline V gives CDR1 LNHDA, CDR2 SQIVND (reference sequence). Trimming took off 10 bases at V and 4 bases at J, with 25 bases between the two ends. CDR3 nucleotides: TGTGCCACCCAGATGGGGCCAGGGGATTTCAGCACTGAAGCTTTCTTT. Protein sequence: CATQMGPGDFSTEAFF.

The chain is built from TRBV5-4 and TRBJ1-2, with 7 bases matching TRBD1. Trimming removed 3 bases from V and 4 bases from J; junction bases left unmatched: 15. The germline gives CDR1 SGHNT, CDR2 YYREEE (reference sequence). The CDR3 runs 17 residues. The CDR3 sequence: CASSWRGGTDSFYGYTF. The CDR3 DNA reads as TGTGCCAGCAGCTGGCGGGGGGGGACAGATTCCTTCTATGGCTACACCTTC.

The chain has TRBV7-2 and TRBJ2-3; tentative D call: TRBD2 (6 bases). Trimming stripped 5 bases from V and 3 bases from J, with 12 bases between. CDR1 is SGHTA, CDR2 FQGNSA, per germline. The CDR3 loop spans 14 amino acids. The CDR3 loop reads CASSLVGGTDTQYF. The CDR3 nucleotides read TGTGCCAGCAGCCTAGTCGGGGGAACAGATACGCAGTATTTT.

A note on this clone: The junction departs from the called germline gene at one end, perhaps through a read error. The DNA for the CDR3 is TGTGCCAGCAGCTTGGGGACTAGCGGGAGGCCGATCTTC. As protein: CASSLGTSGRPIF. The chain joins TRBV11-2 to TRBJ2-1; 15 bases map to TRBD2. Germline values: CDR1 SGHAT, CDR2 FQNNGV. CDR3 length equals 13 residues.

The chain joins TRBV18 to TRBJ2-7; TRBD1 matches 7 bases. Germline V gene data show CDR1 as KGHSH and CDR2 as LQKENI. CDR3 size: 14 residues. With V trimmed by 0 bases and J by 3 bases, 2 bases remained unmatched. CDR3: CASSPPRDSYEQYF. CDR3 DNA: TGTGCCAGCTCACCACCAAGGGACAGCTACGAGCAGTACTTC.

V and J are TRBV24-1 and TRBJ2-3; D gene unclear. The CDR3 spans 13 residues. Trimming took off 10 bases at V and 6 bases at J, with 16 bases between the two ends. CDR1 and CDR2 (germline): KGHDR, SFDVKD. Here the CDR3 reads CATGQASGDTQYF. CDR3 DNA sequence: TGTGCCACAGGCCAGGCCTCTGGGGATACGCAGTATTTT.

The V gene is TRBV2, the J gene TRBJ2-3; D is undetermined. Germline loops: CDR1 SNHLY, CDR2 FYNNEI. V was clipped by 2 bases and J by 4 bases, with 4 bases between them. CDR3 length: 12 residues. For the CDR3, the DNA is TGTGCCAGCAGTGAATATGCAGATACGCAGTATTTT. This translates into CASSEYADTQYF. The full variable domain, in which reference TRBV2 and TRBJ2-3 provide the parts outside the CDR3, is EPEVTQTPSHQVTQMGQEVILRCVPISNHLYFYWYRQILGQKVEFLVSFYNNEISEKSEIFDDQFSVERPDGSNFTLKIRSTKLEDSAMYFCASSEYADTQYFGPGTRLTVL.

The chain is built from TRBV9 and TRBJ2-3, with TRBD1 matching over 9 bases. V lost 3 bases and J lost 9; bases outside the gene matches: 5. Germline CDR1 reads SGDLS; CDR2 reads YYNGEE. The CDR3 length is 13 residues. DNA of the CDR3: TGTGCCAGCAGCGCCCAGGGACAGGGCACGCAGTATTTT. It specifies CASSAQGQGTQYF.

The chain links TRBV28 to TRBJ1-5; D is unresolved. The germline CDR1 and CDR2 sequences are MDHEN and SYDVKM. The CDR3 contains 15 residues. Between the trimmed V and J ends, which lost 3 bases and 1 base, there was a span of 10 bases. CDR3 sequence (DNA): TGTGCCAGCAGTTTGGGCGGACTGAGCAATCAGCCCCAGCATTTT. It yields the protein CASSLGGLSNQPQHF.

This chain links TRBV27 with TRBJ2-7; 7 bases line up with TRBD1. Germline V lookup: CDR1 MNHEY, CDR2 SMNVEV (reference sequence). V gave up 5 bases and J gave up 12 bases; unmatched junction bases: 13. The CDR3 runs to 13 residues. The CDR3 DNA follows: TGTGCCAGCAGTCCCCACAGTTCCAGGGGGTGGTACTTC. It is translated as CASSPHSSRGWYF.

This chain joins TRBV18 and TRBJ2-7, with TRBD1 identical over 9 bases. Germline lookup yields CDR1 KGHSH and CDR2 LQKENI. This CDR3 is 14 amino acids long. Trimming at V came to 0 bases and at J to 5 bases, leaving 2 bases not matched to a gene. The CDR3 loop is CASSPPGQGNEQYF. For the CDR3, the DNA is TGTGCCAGCTCACCACCGGGACAGGGTAACGAGCAGTACTTC.

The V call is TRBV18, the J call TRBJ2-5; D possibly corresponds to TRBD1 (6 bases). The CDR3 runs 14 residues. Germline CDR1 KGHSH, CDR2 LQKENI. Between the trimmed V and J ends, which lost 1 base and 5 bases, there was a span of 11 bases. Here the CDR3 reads CASSPLGAGETQYF. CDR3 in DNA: TGTGCCAGCTCACCACTGGGGGCCGGTGAGACCCAGTACTTC.

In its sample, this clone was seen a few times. CDR3 DNA: TGTGCCAGCAGTTCCTTTCCCCTTCGGTCCTACAATGAGCAGTTCTTC. Its protein is CASSSFPLRSYNEQFF. The V gene is TRBV27, the J gene TRBJ2-1; D is unclear. The germline V gene encodes CDR1 MNHEY and CDR2 SMNVEV (reference sequence). This CDR3 has 16 amino acids. V lost 4 bases and J lost 1, with 14 bases in between.

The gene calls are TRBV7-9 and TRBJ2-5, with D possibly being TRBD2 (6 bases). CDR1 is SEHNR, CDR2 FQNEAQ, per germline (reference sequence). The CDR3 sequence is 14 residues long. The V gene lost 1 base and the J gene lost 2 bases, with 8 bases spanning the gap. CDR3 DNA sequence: TGTGCCAGCAGCTTAGGACTAGGACAAGAGACCCAGTACTTC. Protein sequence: CASSLGLGQETQYF.

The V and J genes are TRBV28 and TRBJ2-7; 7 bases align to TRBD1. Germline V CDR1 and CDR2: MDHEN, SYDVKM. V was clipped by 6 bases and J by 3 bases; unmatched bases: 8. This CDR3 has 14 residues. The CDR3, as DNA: TGTGCCAGCAGGTACTCAGGGGGACACTACGAGCAGTACTTC. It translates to CASRYSGGHYEQYF.

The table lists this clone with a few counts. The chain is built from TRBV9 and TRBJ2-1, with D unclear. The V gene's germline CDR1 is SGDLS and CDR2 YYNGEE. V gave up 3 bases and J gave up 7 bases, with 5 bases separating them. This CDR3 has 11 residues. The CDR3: CASSELNEQFF. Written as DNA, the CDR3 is TGTGCCAGCAGCGAACTGAATGAGCAGTTCTTC. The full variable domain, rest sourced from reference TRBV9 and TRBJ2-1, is DSGVTQTPKHLITATGQRVTLRCSPRSGDLSVYWYQQSLDQGLQFLIQYYNGEERAKGNILERFSAQQFPDLHSELNLSSLELGDSALYFCASSELNEQFFGPGTRLTVL.

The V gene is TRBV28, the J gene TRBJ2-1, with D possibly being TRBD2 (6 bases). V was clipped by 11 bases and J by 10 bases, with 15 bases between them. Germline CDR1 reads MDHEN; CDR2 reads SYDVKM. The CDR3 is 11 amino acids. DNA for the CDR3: TGTGCCGCAGGAGGGCCGTGGGAGCAGTTCTTC. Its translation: CAAGGPWEQFF. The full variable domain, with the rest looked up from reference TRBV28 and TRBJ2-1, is DVKVTQSSRYLVKRTGEKVFLECVQDMDHENMFWYRQDPGLGLRLIYFSYDVKMKEKGDIPEGYSVSREKKERFSLILESASTNQTSMYLCAAGGPWEQFFGPGTRLTVL.

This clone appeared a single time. In DNA form, the CDR3 reads TGTGCCAGCAATCCCGCCCCGGCTAGCGGGGACAGCACAGATACGCAGTATTTT. Protein sequence: CASNPAPASGDSTDTQYF. V and J are TRBV11-2 and TRBJ2-3; TRBD2 aligns across 9 bases. Per germline, CDR1 SGHAT and CDR2 FQNNGV. V lost 7 bases, J lost 0 bases, and 14 bases stayed unmatched. The CDR3 runs 18 residues.

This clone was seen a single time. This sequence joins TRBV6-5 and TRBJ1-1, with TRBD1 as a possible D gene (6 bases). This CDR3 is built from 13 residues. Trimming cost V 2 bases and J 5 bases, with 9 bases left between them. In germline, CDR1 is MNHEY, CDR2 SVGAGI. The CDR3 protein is CASSYPRGTEAFF. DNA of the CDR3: TGTGCCAGCAGTTACCCCAGGGGTACTGAAGCTTTCTTT.

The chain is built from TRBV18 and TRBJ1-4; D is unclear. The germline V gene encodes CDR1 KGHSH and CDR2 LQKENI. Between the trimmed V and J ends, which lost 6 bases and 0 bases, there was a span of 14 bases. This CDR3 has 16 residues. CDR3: CASSHLSTATNEKLFF. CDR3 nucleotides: TGTGCCAGCTCCCATCTCTCAACTGCAACTAATGAAAAACTGTTTTTT.

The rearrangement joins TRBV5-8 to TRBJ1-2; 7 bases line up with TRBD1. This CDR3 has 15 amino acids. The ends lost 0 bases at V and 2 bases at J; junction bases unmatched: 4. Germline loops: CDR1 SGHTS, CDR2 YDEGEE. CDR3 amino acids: CASSLGYRGNYGYTF. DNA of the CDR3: TGTGCCAGCAGCTTGGGGTACAGGGGAAACTATGGCTACACCTTC.

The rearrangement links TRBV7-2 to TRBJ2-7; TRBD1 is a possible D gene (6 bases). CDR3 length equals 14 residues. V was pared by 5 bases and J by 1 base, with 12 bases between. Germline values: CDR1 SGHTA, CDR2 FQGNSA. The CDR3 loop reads CASSTSTGSYEQYF. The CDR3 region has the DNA TGTGCCAGCAGCACATCGACAGGATCCTACGAGCAGTACTTC. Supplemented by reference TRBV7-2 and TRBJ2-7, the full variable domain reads GAGVSQSPSNKVTEKGKDVELRCDPISGHTALYWYRQSLGQGLEFLIYFQGNSAPDKSGLPSDRFSAERTGGSVSTLTIQRTQQEDSAVYLCASSTSTGSYEQYFGPGTRLTVT.